The clone carrying this TCR beta chain was counted a few times. The entry originates in a study of blood T cell repertoires in COVID-19. Across the whole study: Samples taken during acute and convalescent COVID-19 were collected in the United States, Italy and Spain.

Participants' own reports of clinical history determined their cohort assignment. The repertoire was sequenced with immunoSEQ multiplex PCR; TCRdb's copy has only in-frame clones and lacks some. The sample consists of approximately 260,000 clones, roughly 91% of them appearing once. This TCR came from a woman aged 55 to 70 who had recovered from COVID-19. Sequenced: PBMCs or T cells enriched from blood (not recorded which).

The CDR3 protein is CASSRGTATGELFF. DNA for the CDR3: TGTGCCAGCAGCCGCGGGACAGCGACCGGGGAGCTGTTTTTT. This chain uses TRBV7-9 with TRBJ2-2, with D perhaps TRBD1 (7 bases). CDR3 length: 14 residues. With 5 bases removed from V and 5 bases from J, the gap between germline ends came to 12 bases. Germline CDR1 reads SEHNR; CDR2 reads FQNEAQ (reference sequence).